This T cell receptor (beta chain) was sequenced for a study of vaccination effects on CD4 cells after COVID-19. In regard to this clone: Its target is not known.

The protocol was immunoSEQ multiplex PCR, while the TCRdb copy is restricted to in-frame clones and leaves out a portion. The sample has 52,000 or so clones; under 70% are singletons. CDR3 length equals 14 residues. CDR1 and CDR2 from the germline V gene are SEHNR and FQNEAQ (reference sequence). Trimming cost V 5 bases and J 1 base, with 11 bases left between them. After expansion with viral peptide pools in the ViraFEST assay, antigen-specific CD4+ T cells were sequenced. Investigators separated out CD4+ T cells once around nine days of culture had passed. Prior SARS-CoV-2 infection was absent in the vaccine recipients, as shown by negative nucleocapsid antibodies. Study findings and constraints: Common cold coronavirus cross-reactivity was shown by only 1 of 255 vaccine-induced clones in healthy vaccinees.

Sequenced material: CD4+ T cells from PBMCs cultured with SARS-CoV-2 spike peptides, taken before COVID-19 vaccination. The rearrangement joins TRBV7-9 to TRBJ1-1, with D maybe TRBD1 (5 bases). The TCR originated in a human donor who received a COVID-19 vaccine. CDR3 residues: CASSPGPQNTEAFF. In nucleotides, the CDR3 is TGTGCCAGCAGCCCGGGACCGCAGAACACTGAAGCTTTCTTT.